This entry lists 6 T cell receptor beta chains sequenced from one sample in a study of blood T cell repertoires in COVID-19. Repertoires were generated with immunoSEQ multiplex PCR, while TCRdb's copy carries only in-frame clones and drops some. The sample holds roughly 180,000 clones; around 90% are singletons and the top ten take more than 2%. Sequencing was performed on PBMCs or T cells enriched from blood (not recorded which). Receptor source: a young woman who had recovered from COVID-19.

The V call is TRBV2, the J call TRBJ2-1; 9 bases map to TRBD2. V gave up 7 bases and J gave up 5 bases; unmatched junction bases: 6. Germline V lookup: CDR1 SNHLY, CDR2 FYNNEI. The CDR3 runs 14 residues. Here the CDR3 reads CASTLAGVDNEQFF. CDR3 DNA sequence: TGTGCCAGCACCTTAGCGGGAGTCGACAATGAGCAGTTCTTC.

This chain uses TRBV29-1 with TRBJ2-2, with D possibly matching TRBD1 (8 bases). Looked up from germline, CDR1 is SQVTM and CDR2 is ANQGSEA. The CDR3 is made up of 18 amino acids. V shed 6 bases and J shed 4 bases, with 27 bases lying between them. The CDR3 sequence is CSVMGGQGAGRGTGELFF. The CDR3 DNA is TGCAGCGTCATGGGAGGGCAGGGGGCAGGCCGAGGCACCGGGGAGCTGTTTTTT.

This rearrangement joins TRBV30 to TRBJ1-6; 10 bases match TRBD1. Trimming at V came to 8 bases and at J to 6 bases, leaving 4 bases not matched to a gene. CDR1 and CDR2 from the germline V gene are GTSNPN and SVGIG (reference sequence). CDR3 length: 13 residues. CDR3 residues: CAGGQGVNSPLHF. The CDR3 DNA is TGTGCCGGTGGACAGGGGGTTAATTCACCCCTCCACTTT.

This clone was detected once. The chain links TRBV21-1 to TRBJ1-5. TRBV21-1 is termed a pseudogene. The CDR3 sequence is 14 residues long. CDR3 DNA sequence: TGTGCCAGCAGCATTGCAGGGAGGAGGCAGCCCCAGCATTTT. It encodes CASSIAGRRQPQHF.

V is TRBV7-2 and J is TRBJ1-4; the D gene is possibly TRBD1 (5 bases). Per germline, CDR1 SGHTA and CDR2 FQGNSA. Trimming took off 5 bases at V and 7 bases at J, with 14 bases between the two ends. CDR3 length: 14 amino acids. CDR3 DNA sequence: TGTGCCAGCAGCCCCCAGGGAAGGGGTGAAAAACTGTTTTTT. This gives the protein CASSPQGRGEKLFF.

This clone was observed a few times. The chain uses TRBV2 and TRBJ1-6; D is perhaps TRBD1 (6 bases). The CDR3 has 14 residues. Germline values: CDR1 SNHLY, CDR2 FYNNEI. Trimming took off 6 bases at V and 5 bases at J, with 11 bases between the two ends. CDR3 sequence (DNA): TGTGCCAGCAGCCTGGACAGACATAATTCACCCCTCCACTTT. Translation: CASSLDRHNSPLHF.